The 6 T cell receptor beta chains reported below all come from one sample, sequenced in a study of read filtering for tumor transcriptome and immune sequencing. From roughly 0.4 ug of RNA, a library with molecular barcoded alpha/delta and beta/gamma adaptors was made. Each CDR3 protein is one row after TCRdb ran MiXCR on the reads. The sample lists over 25,000 distinct CDR3 sequences, 14% occurring once. The specimen sequenced was a population of CD138-negative cells sorted from bone marrow. The source of these receptors is a donor aged 40 or over with multiple myeloma.

Concerning this clonotype itself: At one end the junction does not follow the germline gene, possibly because of a read error. This sequence joins TRBV20-1 and TRBJ2-1, with D unresolved. The CDR3 loop spans 13 amino acids. Germline CDR1 and CDR2: DFQATT and SNEGSKA (reference sequence). The CDR3 DNA is TGCAGCGCGCCTAGAGGCGGCCACAATGAGCGGTTCTTC. Translation: CSAPRGGHNERFF.

V is TRBV3-1 and J is TRBJ2-7; the D gene could be TRBD1 or TRBD2 (5 bases each). From germline, CDR1 is LGHDT and CDR2 YNNKEL (reference sequence). V gave up 4 bases and J gave up 3 bases, with 10 bases separating them. The CDR3 extends over 13 amino acids. The CDR3 DNA sequence: TGTGCCAGCAGCCTGGGACGGGGCTACGAGCAGTACTTC. Its translation: CASSLGRGYEQYF.

In this sample, this clonotype turned up a few times. The chain recombines TRBV27 with TRBJ2-2; 9 nucleotides line up with TRBD1. J lost 4 bases, V lost 4 bases, and 4 bases had no gene match. This CDR3 spans 15 amino acids. Germline CDR1 MNHEY, CDR2 SMNVEV (reference sequence). CDR3 coding DNA: TGTGCCAGCAGTTATCTGGACAGGGGCACCGGGGAGCTGTTTTTT. Translating gives CASSYLDRGTGELFF.

This clonotype was seen many times. J is TRBJ2-3 and V is TRBV6-5, with D perhaps TRBD1 or TRBD2 (5 bases each). The germline gives CDR1 MNHEY, CDR2 SVGAGI. V dropped 2 bases and J dropped 7 bases, with 22 bases sitting between them. The CDR3 consists of 17 residues. CDR3 DNA: TGTGCCAGCAGTTACCGAGGGACCAAAGGGAATCGCTATACGCAGTATTTT. Its protein product is CASSYRGTKGNRYTQYF.

In this sample, this clonotype turned up many times. The V gene is TRBV30, the J gene TRBJ1-5; D gene unclear. The CDR3 length is 12 residues. CDR1 is GTSNPN, CDR2 SVGIG, per germline (reference sequence). The germline V and J ends were trimmed by 0 bases and 7 bases, with 7 bases remaining between them. The CDR3, as DNA: TGTGCCTGGAGTGTACTTGGCCAGCCCCAGCATTTT. It codes for CAWSVLGQPQHF. Filled out from reference TRBV30 and TRBJ1-5, the complete variable domain reads SQTIHQWPATLVQPVGSPLSLECTVEGTSNPNLYWYRQAAGRGLQLLFYSVGIGQISSEVPQNLSASRPQDRQFILSSKKLLLSDSGFYLCAWSVLGQPQHFGDGTRLSIL.

This clonotype was seen many times. The V and J genes are TRBV19 and TRBJ1-5; D uncertain. V dropped 2 bases and J dropped 0 bases, with 11 bases sitting between them. Germline V gene sequence: CDR1 LNHDA, CDR2 SQIVND (reference sequence). This CDR3 contains 16 residues. In DNA form, the CDR3 reads TGTGCCAGTAGTATAAACGGCGGTTCTAGCAATCAGCCCCAGCATTTT. Amino acids: CASSINGGSSNQPQHF. Full variable domain (missing parts from reference TRBV19 and TRBJ1-5): DGGITQSPKYLFRKEGQNVTLSCEQNLNHDAMYWYRQDPGQGLRLIYYSQIVNDFQKGDIAEGYSVSREKKESFPLTVTSAQKNPTAFYLCASSINGGSSNQPQHFGDGTRLSIL.